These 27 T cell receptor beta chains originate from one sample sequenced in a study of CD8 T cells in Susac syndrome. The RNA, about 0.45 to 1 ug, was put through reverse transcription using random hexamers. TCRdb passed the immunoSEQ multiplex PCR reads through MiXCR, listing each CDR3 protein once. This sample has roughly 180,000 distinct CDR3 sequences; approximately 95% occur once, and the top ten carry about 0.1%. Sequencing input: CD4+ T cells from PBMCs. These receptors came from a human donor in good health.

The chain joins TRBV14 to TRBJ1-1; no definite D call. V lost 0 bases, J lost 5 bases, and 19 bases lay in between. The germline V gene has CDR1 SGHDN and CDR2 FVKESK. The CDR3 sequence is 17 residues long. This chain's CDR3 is CASSQDGVSSRDTEAFF. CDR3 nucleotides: TGTGCCAGCAGCCAAGATGGGGTCTCTTCAAGGGATACTGAAGCTTTCTTT.

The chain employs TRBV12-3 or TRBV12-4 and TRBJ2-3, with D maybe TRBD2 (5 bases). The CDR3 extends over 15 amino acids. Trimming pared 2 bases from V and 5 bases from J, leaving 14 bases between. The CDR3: CASSLRATAGDTQYF. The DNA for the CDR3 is TGTGCCAGCAGTTTACGGGCGACGGCGGGAGATACGCAGTATTTT.

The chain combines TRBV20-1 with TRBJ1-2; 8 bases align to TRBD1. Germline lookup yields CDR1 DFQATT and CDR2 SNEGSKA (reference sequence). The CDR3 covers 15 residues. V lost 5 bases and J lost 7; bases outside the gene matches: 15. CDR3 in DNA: TGCAGTGCTCTGGACATGCGCCGGACAGGGCTTGGCTACACCTTC. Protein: CSALDMRRTGLGYTF.

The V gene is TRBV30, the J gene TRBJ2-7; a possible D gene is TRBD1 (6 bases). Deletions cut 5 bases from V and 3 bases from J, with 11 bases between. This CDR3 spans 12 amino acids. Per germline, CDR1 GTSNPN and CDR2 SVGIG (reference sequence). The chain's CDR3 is CAWGRGGYEQYF. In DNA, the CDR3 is TGTGCCTGGGGTCGAGGGGGCTACGAGCAGTACTTC.

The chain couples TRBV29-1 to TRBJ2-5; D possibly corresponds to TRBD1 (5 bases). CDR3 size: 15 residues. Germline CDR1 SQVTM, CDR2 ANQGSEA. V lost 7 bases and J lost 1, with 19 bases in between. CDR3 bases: TGCAGCGCCTCTCCACCAGGGATAGTCCAAGAGACCCAGTACTTC. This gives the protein CSASPPGIVQETQYF.

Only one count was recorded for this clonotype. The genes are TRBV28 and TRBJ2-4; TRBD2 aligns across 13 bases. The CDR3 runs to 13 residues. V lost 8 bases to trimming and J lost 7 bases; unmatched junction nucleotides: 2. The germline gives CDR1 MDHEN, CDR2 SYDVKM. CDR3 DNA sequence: TGTGCCAGCCAACTAGCGGGAGGGAACATTCAGTACTTC. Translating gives CASQLAGGNIQYF.

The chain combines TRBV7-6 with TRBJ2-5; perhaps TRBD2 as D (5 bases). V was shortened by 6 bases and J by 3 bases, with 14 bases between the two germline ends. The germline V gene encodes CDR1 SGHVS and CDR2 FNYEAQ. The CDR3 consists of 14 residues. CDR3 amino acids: CASSLAGTEETQYF. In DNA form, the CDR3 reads TGTGCCAGCAGTCTAGCCGGCACCGAAGAGACCCAGTACTTC.

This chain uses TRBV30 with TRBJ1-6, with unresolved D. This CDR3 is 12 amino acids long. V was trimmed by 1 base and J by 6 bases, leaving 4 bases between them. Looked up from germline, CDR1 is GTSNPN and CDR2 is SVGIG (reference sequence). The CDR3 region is CAWSGSNSPLHF. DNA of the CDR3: TGTGCCTGGAGTGGATCTAATTCACCCCTCCACTTT.

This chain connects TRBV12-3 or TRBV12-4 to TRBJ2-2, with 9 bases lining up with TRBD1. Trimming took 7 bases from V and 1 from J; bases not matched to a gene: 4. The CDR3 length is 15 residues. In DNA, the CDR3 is TGTGCCAGCACCCCGGGACAGGGGAACACCGGGGAGCTGTTTTTT. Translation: CASTPGQGNTGELFF.

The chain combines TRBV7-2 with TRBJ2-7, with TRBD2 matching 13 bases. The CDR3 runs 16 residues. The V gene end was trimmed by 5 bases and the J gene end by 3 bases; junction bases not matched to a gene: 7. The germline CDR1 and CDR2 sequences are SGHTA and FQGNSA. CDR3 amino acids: CASSLGTSGTFYEQYF. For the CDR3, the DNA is TGTGCCAGCAGCCTCGGGACTAGCGGGACCTTCTACGAGCAGTACTTC.

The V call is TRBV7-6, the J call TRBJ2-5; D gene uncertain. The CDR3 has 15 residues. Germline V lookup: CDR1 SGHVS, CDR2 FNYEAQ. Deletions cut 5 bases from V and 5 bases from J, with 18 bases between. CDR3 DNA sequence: TGTGCCAGCAGCCCGCTTGTGGTTTCGCTCGAGACCCAGTACTTC. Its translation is CASSPLVVSLETQYF. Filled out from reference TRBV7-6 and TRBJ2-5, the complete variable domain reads GAGVSQSPRYKVTKRGQDVALRCDPISGHVSLYWYRQALGQGPEFLTYFNYEAQQDKSGLPNDRFSAERPEGSISTLTIQRTEQRDSAMYRCASSPLVVSLETQYFGPGTRLLVL.

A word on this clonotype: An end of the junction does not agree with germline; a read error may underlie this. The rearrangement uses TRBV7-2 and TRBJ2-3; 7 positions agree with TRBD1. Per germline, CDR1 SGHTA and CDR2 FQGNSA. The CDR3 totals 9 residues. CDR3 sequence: CASSFTGDF. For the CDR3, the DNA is TGTGCCAGCAGCTTTACAGGGGATTTT.

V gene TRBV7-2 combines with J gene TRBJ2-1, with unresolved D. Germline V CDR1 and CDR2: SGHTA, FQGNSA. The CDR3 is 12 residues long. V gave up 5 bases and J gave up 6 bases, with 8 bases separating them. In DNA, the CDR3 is TGTGCCAGCAGCCCCCCGGGCAATGAGCAGTTCTTC. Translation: CASSPPGNEQFF.

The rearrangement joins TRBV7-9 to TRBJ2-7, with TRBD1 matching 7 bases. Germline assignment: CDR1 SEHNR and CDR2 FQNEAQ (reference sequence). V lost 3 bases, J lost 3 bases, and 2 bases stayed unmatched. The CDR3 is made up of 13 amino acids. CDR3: CASSLQGDYEQYF. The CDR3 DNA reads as TGTGCCAGCAGCTTGCAGGGGGACTACGAGCAGTACTTC.

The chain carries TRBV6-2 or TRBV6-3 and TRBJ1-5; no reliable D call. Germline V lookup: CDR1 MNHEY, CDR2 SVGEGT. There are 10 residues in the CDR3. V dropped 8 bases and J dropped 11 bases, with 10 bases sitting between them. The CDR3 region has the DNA TGTGCCAGCGGCTCCCCGTCCCAGCATTTT. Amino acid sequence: CASGSPSQHF.

The CDR3 DNA reads as TGTGCCAGCAGCCCCACAGGGGGAGACTATGGCTACACCTTC. Amino acid sequence: CASSPTGGDYGYTF. The genes are TRBV6-6 and TRBJ1-2, with 8 positions matching TRBD1. Germline assignment: CDR1 MNHNY and CDR2 SVGAGI (reference sequence). CDR3 size: 14 residues. J was trimmed by 3 bases and V by 6 bases; bases with no gene match: 6.

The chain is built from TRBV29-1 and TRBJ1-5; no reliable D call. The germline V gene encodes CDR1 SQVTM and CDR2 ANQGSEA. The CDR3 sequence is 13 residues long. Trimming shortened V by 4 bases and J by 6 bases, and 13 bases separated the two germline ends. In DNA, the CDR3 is TGCAGCGTTGGGGGATGGGGAAGTCAGCCCCAGCATTTT. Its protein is CSVGGWGSQPQHF.

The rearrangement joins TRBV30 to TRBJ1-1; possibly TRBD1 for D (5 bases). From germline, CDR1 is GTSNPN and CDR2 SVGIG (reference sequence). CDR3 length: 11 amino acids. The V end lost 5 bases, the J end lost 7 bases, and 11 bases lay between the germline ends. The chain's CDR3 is CAWGSGNEAFF. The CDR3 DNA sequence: TGTGCCTGGGGGTCAGGGAATGAAGCTTTCTTT.

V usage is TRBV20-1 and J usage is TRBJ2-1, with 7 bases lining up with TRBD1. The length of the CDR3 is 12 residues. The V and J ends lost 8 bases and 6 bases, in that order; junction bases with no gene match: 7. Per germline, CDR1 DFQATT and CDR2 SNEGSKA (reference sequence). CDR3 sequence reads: CSPTGTGNEQFF. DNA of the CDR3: TGCAGTCCGACAGGGACGGGCAATGAGCAGTTCTTC.

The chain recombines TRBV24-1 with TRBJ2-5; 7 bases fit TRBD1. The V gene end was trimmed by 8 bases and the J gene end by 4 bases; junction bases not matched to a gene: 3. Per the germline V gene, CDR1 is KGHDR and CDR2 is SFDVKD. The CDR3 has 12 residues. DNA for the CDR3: TGTGCCACCATGGGACAGAGAGAGACCCAGTACTTC. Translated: CATMGQRETQYF.

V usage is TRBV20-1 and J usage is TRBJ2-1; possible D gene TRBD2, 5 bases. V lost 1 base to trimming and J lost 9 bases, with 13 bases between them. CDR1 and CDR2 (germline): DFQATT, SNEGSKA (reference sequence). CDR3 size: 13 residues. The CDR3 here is CSARGRAVSEQFF. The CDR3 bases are TGCAGTGCTAGAGGGAGAGCGGTGAGTGAGCAGTTCTTC.

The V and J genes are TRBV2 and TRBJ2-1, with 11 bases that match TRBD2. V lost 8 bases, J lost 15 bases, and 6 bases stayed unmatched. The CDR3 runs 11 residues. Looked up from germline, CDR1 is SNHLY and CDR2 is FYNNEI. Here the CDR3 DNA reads TGTGCCAGCCAAAGTAGCGGGAGGGCGTTCTTC. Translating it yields CASQSSGRAFF.

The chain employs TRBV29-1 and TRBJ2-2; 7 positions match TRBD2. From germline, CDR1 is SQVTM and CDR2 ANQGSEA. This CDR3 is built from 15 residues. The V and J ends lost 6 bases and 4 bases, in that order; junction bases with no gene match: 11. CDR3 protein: CSVGPGGSRTGELFF. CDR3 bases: TGCAGCGTAGGACCCGGCGGGAGCCGCACCGGGGAGCTGTTTTTT.

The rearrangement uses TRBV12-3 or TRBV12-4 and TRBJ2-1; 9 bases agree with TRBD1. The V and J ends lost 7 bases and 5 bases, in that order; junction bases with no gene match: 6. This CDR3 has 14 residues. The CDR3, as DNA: TGTGCCAGCAACCGGGACAGGGAAAACAATGAGCAGTTCTTC. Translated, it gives CASNRDRENNEQFF.

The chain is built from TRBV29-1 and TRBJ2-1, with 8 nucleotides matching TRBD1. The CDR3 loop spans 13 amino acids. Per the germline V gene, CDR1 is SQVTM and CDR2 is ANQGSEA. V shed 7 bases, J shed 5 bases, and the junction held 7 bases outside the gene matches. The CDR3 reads CSAAGQANNEQFF. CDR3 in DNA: TGCAGCGCCGCGGGACAGGCTAACAATGAGCAGTTCTTC.

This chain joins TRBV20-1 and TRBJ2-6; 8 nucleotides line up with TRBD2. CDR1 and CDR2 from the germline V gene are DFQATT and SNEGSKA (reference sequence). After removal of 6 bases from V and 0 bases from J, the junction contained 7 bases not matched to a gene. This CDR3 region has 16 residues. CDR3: CSAALAASSGANVLTF. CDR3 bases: TGCAGTGCGGCACTAGCGGCTAGCTCTGGGGCCAACGTCCTGACTTTC.

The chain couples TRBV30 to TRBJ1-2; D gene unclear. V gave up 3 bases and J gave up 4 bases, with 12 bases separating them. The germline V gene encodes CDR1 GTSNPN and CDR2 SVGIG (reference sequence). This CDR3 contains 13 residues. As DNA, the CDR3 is TGTGCCTGGAGCGACGGGGTTCTCTATGGCTACACCTTC. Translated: CAWSDGVLYGYTF.